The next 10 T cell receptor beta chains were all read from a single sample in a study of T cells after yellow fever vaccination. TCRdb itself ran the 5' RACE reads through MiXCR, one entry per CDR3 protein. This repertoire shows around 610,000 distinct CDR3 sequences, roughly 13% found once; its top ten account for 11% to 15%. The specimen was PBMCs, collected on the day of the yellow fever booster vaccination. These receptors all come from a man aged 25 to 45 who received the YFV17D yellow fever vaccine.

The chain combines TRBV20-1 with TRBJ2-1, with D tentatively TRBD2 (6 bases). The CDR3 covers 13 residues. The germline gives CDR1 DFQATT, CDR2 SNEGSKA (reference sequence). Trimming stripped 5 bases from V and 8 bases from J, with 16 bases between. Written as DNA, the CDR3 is TGCAGTGCTCCCGAGGGCAGGGAGGATGAGCAGTTCTTC. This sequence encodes CSAPEGREDEQFF.

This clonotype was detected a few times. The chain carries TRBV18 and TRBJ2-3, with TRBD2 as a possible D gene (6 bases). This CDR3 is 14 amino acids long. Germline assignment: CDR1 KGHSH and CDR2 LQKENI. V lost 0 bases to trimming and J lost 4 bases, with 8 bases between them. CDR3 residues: CASSPPGGPDTQYF. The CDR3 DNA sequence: TGTGCCAGCTCACCACCGGGGGGACCAGATACGCAGTATTTT.

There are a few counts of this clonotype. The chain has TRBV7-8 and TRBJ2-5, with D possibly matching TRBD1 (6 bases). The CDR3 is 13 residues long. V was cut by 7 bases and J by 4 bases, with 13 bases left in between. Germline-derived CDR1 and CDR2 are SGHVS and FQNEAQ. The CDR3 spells CASTPDRGETQYF. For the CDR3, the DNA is TGTGCCAGCACCCCGGACAGAGGAGAGACCCAGTACTTC. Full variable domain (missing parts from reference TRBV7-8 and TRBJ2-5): GAGVSQSPRYKVAKRGQDVALRCDPISGHVSLFWYQQALGQGPEFLTYFQNEAQLDKSGLPSDRFFAERPEGSVSTLKIQRTQQEDSAVYLCASTPDRGETQYFGPGTRLLVL.

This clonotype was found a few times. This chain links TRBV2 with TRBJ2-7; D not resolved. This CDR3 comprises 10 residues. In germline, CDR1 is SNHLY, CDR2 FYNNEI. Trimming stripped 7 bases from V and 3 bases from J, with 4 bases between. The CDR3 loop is CASKNYEQYF. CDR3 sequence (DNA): TGTGCCAGCAAGAACTACGAGCAGTACTTC.

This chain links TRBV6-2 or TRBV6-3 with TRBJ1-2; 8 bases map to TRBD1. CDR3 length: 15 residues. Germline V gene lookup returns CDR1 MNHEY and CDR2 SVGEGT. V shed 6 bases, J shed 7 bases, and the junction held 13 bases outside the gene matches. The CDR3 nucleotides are TGTGCCAGCAGACCCACGAGTGGACAGGGAGCTGGCTACACCTTC. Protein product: CASRPTSGQGAGYTF.

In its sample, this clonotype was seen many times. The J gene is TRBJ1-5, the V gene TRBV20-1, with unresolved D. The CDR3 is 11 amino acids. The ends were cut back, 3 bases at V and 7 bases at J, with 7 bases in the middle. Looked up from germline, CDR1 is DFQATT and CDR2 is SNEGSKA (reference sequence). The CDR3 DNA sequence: TGCAGTGCTAGTGAACAGCAGCCCCAGCATTTT. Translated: CSASEQQPQHF.

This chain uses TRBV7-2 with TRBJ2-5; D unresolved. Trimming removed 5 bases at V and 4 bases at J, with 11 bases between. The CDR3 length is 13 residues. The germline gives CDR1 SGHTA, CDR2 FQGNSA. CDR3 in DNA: TGTGCCAGCAGCCCTAAATATGGAGAGACCCAGTACTTC. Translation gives CASSPKYGETQYF.

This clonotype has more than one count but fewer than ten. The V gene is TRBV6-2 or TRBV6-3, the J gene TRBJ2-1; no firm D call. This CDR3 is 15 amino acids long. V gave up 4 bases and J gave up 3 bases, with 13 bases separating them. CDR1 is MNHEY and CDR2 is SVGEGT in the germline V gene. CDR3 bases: TGTGCCAGCAGTTTCCTGCCTGCGGTCTACAATGAGCAGTTCTTC. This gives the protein CASSFLPAVYNEQFF.

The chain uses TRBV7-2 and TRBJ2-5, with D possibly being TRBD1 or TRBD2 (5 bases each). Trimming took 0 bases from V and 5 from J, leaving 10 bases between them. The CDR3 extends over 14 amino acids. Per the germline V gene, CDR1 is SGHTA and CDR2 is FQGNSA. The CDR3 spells CASSLARGGETQYF. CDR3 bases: TGTGCCAGCAGCTTAGCGAGGGGTGGGGAGACCCAGTACTTC.

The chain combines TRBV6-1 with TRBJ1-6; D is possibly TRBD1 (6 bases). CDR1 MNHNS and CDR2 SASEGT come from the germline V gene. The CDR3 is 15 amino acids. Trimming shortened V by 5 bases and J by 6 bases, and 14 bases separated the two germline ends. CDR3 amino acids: CASSPYGGANSPLHF. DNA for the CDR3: TGTGCCAGCAGTCCCTATGGGGGGGCTAATTCACCCCTCCACTTT.